This TCR beta chain was retrieved from a study of shared clonotypes between healthy human individuals. The germline gives CDR1 SGHRS, CDR2 YFSETQ. V was shortened by 0 bases and J by 2 bases, with 9 bases between the two germline ends. The length of the CDR3 is 15 residues. The authors divided CD4+ cells into CD45RA+ naive and CD45RA-negative memory subsets. Sequencing was performed with immunoSEQ multiplex PCR; in TCRdb, only in-frame clones are kept and a portion is missing. This sample has some 1.1 million clones, with about 80% found just once. Sequenced: memory CD4+ T cells from PBMCs. Subset noted: CD45RA-negative fraction. The receptor was isolated from a man aged 18 to 29 in good health. Some clones in this sample may be carry-over from other donors' samples. The chain recombines TRBV5-1 with TRBJ1-5, with D possibly matching TRBD1 (5 bases). The CDR3 spells CASSLDQGGNQPQHF. CDR3 in DNA: TGCGCCAGCAGCTTGGATCAGGGCGGCAATCAGCCCCAGCATTTT.